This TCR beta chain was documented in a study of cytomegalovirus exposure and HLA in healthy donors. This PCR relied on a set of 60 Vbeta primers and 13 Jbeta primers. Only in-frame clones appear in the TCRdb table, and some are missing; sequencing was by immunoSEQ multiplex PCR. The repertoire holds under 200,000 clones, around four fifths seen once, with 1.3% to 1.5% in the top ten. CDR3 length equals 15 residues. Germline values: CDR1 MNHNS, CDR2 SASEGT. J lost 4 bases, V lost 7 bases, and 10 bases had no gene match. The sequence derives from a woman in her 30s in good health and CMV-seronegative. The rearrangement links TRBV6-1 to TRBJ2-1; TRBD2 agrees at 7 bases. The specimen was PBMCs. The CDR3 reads CASTGSLAVYNEQFF. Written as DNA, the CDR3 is TGTGCCAGCACCGGGTCGCTAGCGGTGTACAATGAGCAGTTCTTC.